What follows describes a single T cell receptor (beta chain). No antigen is known for it. Within one base of it there is no much larger clone, and no base qualities were kept. To demonstrate the VDJtools post-analysis software, TCR beta repertoires were profiled from the peripheral blood of roughly 14 young patients with multiple sclerosis. The patients with multiple sclerosis were children and adolescents between roughly 6 and 17 years of age. Libraries were built with PCR. Sequencing was carried out with an Illumina HiSeq 2500. To reduce PCR and sequencing biases, unique molecular identifiers were built into the TCR beta cDNA libraries. About 0.5 million cDNA molecules were obtained for every 1 to 10 million input T cells, so each molecule roughly corresponded to one T cell. The patient libraries were prepared and sequenced with the same protocol used for the earlier healthy control dataset. Within a given batch, samples were prepared together, multiplexed and sequenced on the same HiSeq lane. Regarding the original processing steps: MIGEC handled the raw barcoded reads, throwing out single-read molecular identifier groups before consensus assembly and CDR3 extraction. VDJtools was used for post-analysis of the clonotype tables, with diversity normalized by down-sampling every dataset to the smallest sample size. Repertoire overlap clustering matched CDR3 amino acid but not nucleotide sequences to correct batch-related cross-sample contamination. Using fastp at Q25 and MiXCR, TCRdb reprocessed the public reads and kept productive beta chains. CDR3 protein sequences are deduplicated, and each keeps its most common genes and DNA. The V and J calls shown here were made by TCRdb, not taken from the authors' results. The sample table contains roughly 400,000 distinct CDR3 sequences; only one count was recorded for 39% of them. The ten largest clonotypes hold around 8% of the sample.

CDR1 and CDR2 were assigned from the germline V gene as SGHTA and FQGNSA. V is cut by 5 bases and J by 5 bases, and the space between the germline ends is 19 bases. The cysteine opens and the phenylalanine closes a CDR3 of 15 amino acids. The CDR3 DNA has 45 bases and is translated from base 1. These data originate in a study of post-analysis software for immune sequencing data (dated by TCRdb to about 2015). Regarding the complete study: The recorded disease courses included relapsing-remitting, secondary progressive and progressive-relapsing multiple sclerosis, and some patients had no subtype annotation. Patient repertoires were compared against ten to eleven previously published healthy control repertoires from donors aged about 6 to 25 years. A subset of samples was prepared in parallel using single-end sample barcoding, then pooled and co-amplified after Illumina adapter ligation.

Paper-wide results and their limitations: Significantly higher frequencies in patients than in controls were found for roughly 5 TRBV segments, including TRBV5-6, TRBV5-1 and TRBV20-1. Multiple sclerosis patients had significantly lower normalized Chao1 diversity than controls, a result that suggests substantial peripheral T-cell clonal expansion. The multiple sclerosis patient group was slightly younger than the control group. Direct clustering with F measure revealed strong co-clustering of samples prepared in the same batch, which led to a batch-effect correction.

Input material: blood. This TCR derives from a girl aged 2 to 10 with multiple sclerosis. The rearrangement joined TRBV7-2 to TRBJ2-7, with the D call perhaps TRBD1 or TRBD2, each one matching 6 bases. The encoded CDR3 is CASSPTGGSVNEQYF. The sequenced DNA is TGTGCCAGCAGCCCAACCGGGGGCAGTGTCAACGAGCAGTACTTC.